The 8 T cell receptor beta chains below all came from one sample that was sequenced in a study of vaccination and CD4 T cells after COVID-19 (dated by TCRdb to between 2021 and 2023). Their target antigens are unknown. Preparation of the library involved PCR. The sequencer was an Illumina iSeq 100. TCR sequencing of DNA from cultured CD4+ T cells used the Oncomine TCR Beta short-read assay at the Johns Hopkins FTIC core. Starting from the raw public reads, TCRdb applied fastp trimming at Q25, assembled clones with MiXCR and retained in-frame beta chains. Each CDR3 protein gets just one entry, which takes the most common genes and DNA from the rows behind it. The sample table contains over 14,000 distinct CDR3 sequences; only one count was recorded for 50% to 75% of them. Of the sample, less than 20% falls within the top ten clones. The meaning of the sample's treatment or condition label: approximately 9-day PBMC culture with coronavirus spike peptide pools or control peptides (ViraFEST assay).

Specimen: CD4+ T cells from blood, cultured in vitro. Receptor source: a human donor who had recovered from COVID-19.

CDR3 nucleotide sequence: TGCAGTGCTAGGATCAGGCCCCTGGGGGGCTACACCTTC. It is translated as CSARIRPLGGYTF. The chain carries TRBV20-1 and TRBJ1-2; D is unresolved. The CDR3 loop spans 13 amino acids. Trimming removed 3 bases from V and 8 bases from J, with 16 bases in between. CDR1 and CDR2 (germline): DFQATT, SNEGSKA (reference sequence).

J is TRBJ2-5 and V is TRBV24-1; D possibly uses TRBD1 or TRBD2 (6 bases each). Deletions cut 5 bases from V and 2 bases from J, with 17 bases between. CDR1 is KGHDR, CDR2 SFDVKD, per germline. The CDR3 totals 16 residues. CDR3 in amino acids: CATSAGGSASQETQYF. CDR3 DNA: TGTGCCACCAGTGCCGGGGGCAGCGCCTCTCAAGAGACCCAGTACTTC.

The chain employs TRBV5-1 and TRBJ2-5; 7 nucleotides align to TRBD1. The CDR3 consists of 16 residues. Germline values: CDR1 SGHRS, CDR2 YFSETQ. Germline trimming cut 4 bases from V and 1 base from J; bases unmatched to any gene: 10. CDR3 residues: CASSPLQGPLQETQYF. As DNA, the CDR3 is TGCGCCAGCAGCCCCCTACAGGGGCCTCTCCAAGAGACCCAGTACTTC.

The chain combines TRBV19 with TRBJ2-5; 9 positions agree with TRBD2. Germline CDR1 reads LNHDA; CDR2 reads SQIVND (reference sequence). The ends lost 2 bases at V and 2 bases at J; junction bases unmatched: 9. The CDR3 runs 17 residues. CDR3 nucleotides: TGTGCCAGTAGTATACTAGCGGGACCCGGGGGGCAAGAGACCCAGTACTTC. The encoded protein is CASSILAGPGGQETQYF.

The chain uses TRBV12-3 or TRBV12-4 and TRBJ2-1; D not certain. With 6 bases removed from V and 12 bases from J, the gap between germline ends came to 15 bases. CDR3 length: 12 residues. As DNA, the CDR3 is TGTGCCAGCAGCACCTCCGAGCGTGTGCAGTTCTTC. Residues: CASSTSERVQFF.

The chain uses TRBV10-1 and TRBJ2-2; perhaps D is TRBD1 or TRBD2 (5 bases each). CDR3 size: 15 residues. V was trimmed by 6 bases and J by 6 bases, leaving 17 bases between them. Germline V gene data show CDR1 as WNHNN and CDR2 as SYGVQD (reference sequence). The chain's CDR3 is CASSAGTLGAGELFF. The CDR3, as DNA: TGCGCCAGCAGCGCCGGGACCTTAGGAGCCGGGGAGCTGTTTTTT.

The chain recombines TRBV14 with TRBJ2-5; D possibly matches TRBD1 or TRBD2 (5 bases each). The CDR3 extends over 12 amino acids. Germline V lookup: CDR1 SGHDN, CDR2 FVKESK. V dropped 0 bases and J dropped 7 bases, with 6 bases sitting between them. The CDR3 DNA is TGTGCCAGCAGCCAAGATGGGGGGACCCAGTACTTC. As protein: CASSQDGGTQYF. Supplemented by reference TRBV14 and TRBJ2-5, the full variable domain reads EAGVTQFPSHSVIEKGQTVTLRCDPISGHDNLYWYRRVMGKEIKFLLHFVKESKQDESGMPNNRFLAERTGGTYSTLKVQPAELEDSGVYFCASSQDGGTQYFGPGTRLLVL.

The chain's CDR3 is CSAMGKTGEDSPLHF. CDR3 in DNA: TGCAGTGCGATGGGGAAGACAGGGGAAGATTCACCCCTCCACTTT. V and J are TRBV20-1 and TRBJ1-6; 8 positions agree with TRBD1. The CDR3 contains 15 residues. Germline CDR1 DFQATT, CDR2 SNEGSKA (reference sequence). J was trimmed by 8 bases and V by 6 bases; bases with no gene match: 12.